These 29 T cell receptor beta chains were sequenced from one sample in a study of blood T cell repertoires in COVID-19. The repertoire was sequenced with immunoSEQ multiplex PCR; TCRdb's copy has only in-frame clones and lacks some. The table records more than 85,000 clones, around 80% of them present only once. Sequences were obtained from peripheral blood. These receptors all come from a woman older than 75 with acute or convalescent COVID-19.

In this sample, this clone turned up a few times. This chain links TRBV9 with TRBJ2-1, with 8 bases that match TRBD2. This CDR3 region has 13 residues. The germline V gene has CDR1 SGDLS and CDR2 YYNGEE. V lost 6 bases, J lost 7 bases, and 6 bases stayed unmatched. The chain's CDR3 is CASNALAENEQFF. In DNA form, the CDR3 reads TGTGCCAGCAACGCACTAGCGGAGAATGAGCAGTTCTTC. The variable domain in full, with the rest retrieved from reference TRBV9 and TRBJ2-1, is DSGVTQTPKHLITATGQRVTLRCSPRSGDLSVYWYQQSLDQGLQFLIQYYNGEERAKGNILERFSAQQFPDLHSELNLSSLELGDSALYFCASNALAENEQFFGPGTRLTVL.

The rearrangement uses TRBV4-1 and TRBJ1-2; 8 bases fit TRBD1. This CDR3 is 17 amino acids long. The J segment lost 0 bases and the V segment lost 3 bases, leaving 9 bases of the junction unmatched. Germline CDR1 reads MGHRA; CDR2 reads YSYEKL. CDR3 sequence (DNA): TGCGCCAGCAGCCAGAGTCAGGGGGCTGGGGCTAACTATGGCTACACCTTC. Translating it yields CASSQSQGAGANYGYTF.

This chain connects TRBV19 to TRBJ1-4; D might be TRBD1 (5 bases). V dropped 6 bases and J dropped 7 bases, with 15 bases sitting between them. This CDR3 region has 14 residues. Per the germline V gene, CDR1 is LNHDA and CDR2 is SQIVND (reference sequence). The CDR3 DNA reads TGTGCCAGTAGAACCAGGGCACTCGGTGAAAAACTGTTTTTT. Translated: CASRTRALGEKLFF.

This clone has just one count. The gene calls are TRBV5-5 and TRBJ2-3, with D maybe TRBD2 (6 bases). The CDR3 spans 15 residues. Germline-derived CDR1 and CDR2 are SGHKS and YYEKEE (reference sequence). The V gene lost 6 bases and the J gene lost 1 base, with 15 bases spanning the gap. This chain's CDR3 is CASIQRASGTDTQYF. The DNA for the CDR3 is TGTGCCAGCATACAAAGGGCTAGCGGCACAGATACGCAGTATTTT.

This chain links TRBV19 with TRBJ1-1; possible D gene TRBD1, 5 bases. Germline V gives CDR1 LNHDA, CDR2 SQIVND (reference sequence). V was trimmed by 3 bases and J by 10 bases, leaving 18 bases between them. The CDR3 extends over 14 amino acids. The CDR3 coding sequence is TGTGCCAGTAGTATTTCGCAGGGAGGTCTGCGAGCTTTCTTT. This sequence encodes CASSISQGGLRAFF.

The chain has TRBV30 and TRBJ1-1; 9 bases are a match to TRBD1. Germline trimming cut 2 bases from V and 4 bases from J; bases unmatched to any gene: 14. This CDR3 is 17 amino acids long. CDR1 is GTSNPN, CDR2 SVGIG, per germline (reference sequence). DNA of the CDR3: TGTGCCTGGAGTCACGGACTTTACAGGGGGCTGGCCACTGAAGCTTTCTTT. Translating gives CAWSHGLYRGLATEAFF.

The V gene is TRBV2, the J gene TRBJ1-2; possible D gene TRBD1, 5 bases. V was trimmed by 6 bases and J by 3 bases, leaving 11 bases between them. Per germline, CDR1 SNHLY and CDR2 FYNNEI. This CDR3 is 13 amino acids long. The CDR3 loop is CASSGGEHYGYTF. For the CDR3, the DNA is TGTGCCAGCAGCGGGGGGGAGCACTATGGCTACACCTTC.

This sequence joins TRBV3-1 (or the pseudogene TRBV3-2) and TRBJ2-1; TRBD1 is a possible D gene (6 bases). The CDR3 spans 15 residues. With 4 bases removed from V and 6 bases from J, the gap between germline ends came to 16 bases. CDR1 and CDR2 from the germline V gene are LGHDT and YNNKEL (reference sequence). CDR3 DNA: TGTGCCAGCAGCCTGGGACCCACACAGGGCAATGAGCAGTTCTTC. It yields the protein CASSLGPTQGNEQFF.

In this sample, this clone turned up a few times. CDR3 sequence: CASSQEGLAGVPVGNEQFF. The CDR3, as DNA: TGTGCCAGCAGCCAAGAAGGGCTAGCGGGAGTTCCCGTGGGCAATGAGCAGTTCTTC. The chain combines TRBV3-1 (or the pseudogene TRBV3-2) with TRBJ2-1; the match to TRBD2 covers 10 bases. This CDR3 spans 19 amino acids. V was clipped by 0 bases and J by 6 bases; unmatched bases: 14. Looked up from germline, CDR1 is LGHDT and CDR2 is YNNKEL (reference sequence).

The rearrangement links TRBV2 to TRBJ2-3; possibly TRBD1 for D (5 bases). The CDR3 contains 14 residues. Germline V gene lookup returns CDR1 SNHLY and CDR2 FYNNEI. V was trimmed by 4 bases and J by 1 base, leaving 9 bases between them. The CDR3 spells CASSVEQGTDTQYF. CDR3 in DNA: TGTGCCAGCAGTGTGGAACAGGGCACAGATACGCAGTATTTT.

The rearrangement uses TRBV18 and TRBJ1-2, with 7 bases aligning to TRBD1. The CDR3 totals 15 residues. Germline V lookup: CDR1 KGHSH, CDR2 LQKENI. The V and J ends lost 3 bases and 0 bases, in that order; junction bases with no gene match: 4. The CDR3 here is CASSPGTATNYGYTF. In nucleotides, the CDR3 is TGTGCCAGCTCACCCGGGACAGCAACTAACTATGGCTACACCTTC.

The CDR3 loop is CASSQGLSPSGANVLTF. In DNA form, the CDR3 reads TGTGCCAGCAGCCAAGGACTTTCCCCCTCTGGGGCCAACGTCCTGACTTTC. The genes are TRBV3-1 (or the pseudogene TRBV3-2) and TRBJ2-6; D unresolved. This CDR3 is 17 amino acids long. In germline, CDR1 is LGHDT, CDR2 YNNKEL (reference sequence). The ends were cut back, 1 base at V and 0 bases at J, with 10 bases in the middle.

In its sample, this clone was seen once. V and J are TRBV20-1 and TRBJ2-5; 9 bases match TRBD2. Germline CDR1 DFQATT, CDR2 SNEGSKA (reference sequence). The CDR3 spans 14 residues. Losses at the gene ends were 3 bases for V and 5 bases for J; bases not matched to a gene: 7. CDR3 nucleotides: TGCAGTGCTAGTACGGCGGGAGGGCCGGAGACCCAGTACTTC. This encodes CSASTAGGPETQYF.

The chain recombines TRBV5-1 with TRBJ2-7; D gene ambiguous. Germline V gene lookup returns CDR1 SGHRS and CDR2 YFSETQ. The CDR3 sequence is 14 residues long. With 0 bases removed from V and 3 bases from J, the gap between germline ends came to 10 bases. CDR3 DNA: TGCGCCAGCAGCTTGGTTGTGGGCAGCTACGAGCAGTACTTC. This translates into CASSLVVGSYEQYF.

This chain uses TRBV5-1 with TRBJ2-5; TRBD1 agrees at 7 bases. The CDR3 has 17 residues. CDR1 is SGHRS, CDR2 YFSETQ, per germline. The V segment lost 0 bases and the J segment 13 bases; nucleotides outside the gene matches: 21. CDR3 loop: CASSLGPNPTKGQNVYF. The CDR3 bases are TGCGCCAGCAGCTTGGGACCCAACCCGACTAAGGGACAGAACGTGTACTTC.

The table lists this clone with a few counts. The V gene is TRBV11-2, the J gene TRBJ2-2; D gene unclear. The CDR3 runs to 14 residues. Trimming cost V 5 bases and J 4 bases, with 11 bases left between them. Per the germline V gene, CDR1 is SGHAT and CDR2 is FQNNGV. In DNA, the CDR3 is TGTGCCAGCAGCCCAGCACGGAGCACCGGGGAGCTGTTTTTT. It codes for CASSPARSTGELFF.

The chain uses TRBV6-5 and TRBJ1-1; no reliable D call. Germline CDR1 and CDR2: MNHEY and SVGAGI. V shed 6 bases and J shed 1 base, with 12 bases lying between them. The CDR3 is 14 amino acids. The chain's CDR3 is CASRLGLTNTEAFF. In DNA form, the CDR3 reads TGTGCCAGCAGGCTCGGACTGACGAACACTGAAGCTTTCTTT.

This chain uses TRBV3-1 (or the pseudogene TRBV3-2) with TRBJ1-5, with D possibly TRBD1 on 6 matching bases. V was trimmed by 6 bases and J by 2 bases, leaving 11 bases between them. CDR3 length: 14 residues. CDR1 and CDR2 (germline): LGHDT, YNNKEL (reference sequence). The CDR3 here is CASRQGRGNQPQHF. CDR3 DNA sequence: TGTGCCAGCAGACAGGGAAGGGGCAATCAGCCCCAGCATTTT.

The V and J genes are TRBV4-2 and TRBJ1-6; D uncertain. V shed 0 bases and J shed 6 bases, with 12 bases lying between them. Per the germline V gene, CDR1 is LGHNA and CDR2 is YNFKEQ. The CDR3 consists of 16 residues. CDR3 DNA sequence: TGTGCCAGCAGCCAAGATCAAATTGGAGTTAATTCACCCCTCCACTTT. Its protein product is CASSQDQIGVNSPLHF.

The chain links TRBV3-1 (or the pseudogene TRBV3-2) to TRBJ2-7; 10 bases line up with TRBD1. The V gene end was trimmed by 5 bases and the J gene end by 2 bases; junction bases not matched to a gene: 6. This CDR3 is built from 15 residues. Germline values: CDR1 LGHDT, CDR2 YNNKEL (reference sequence). The CDR3 region has the DNA TGTGCCAGCAGCACCCCGGGACAGGGGCCCTACGAGCAGTACTTC. Amino acids: CASSTPGQGPYEQYF.

The chain links TRBV3-1 (or the pseudogene TRBV3-2) to TRBJ2-2; possible D gene TRBD1, 5 bases. CDR1 LGHDT and CDR2 YNNKEL come from the germline V gene (reference sequence). The CDR3 contains 12 residues. Trimming took off 8 bases at V and 7 bases at J, with 11 bases between the two ends. The CDR3 here is CASSRVDGELFF. CDR3 nucleotides: TGTGCCAGCTCCAGGGTAGACGGGGAGCTGTTTTTT.

V usage is TRBV5-1 and J usage is TRBJ2-2; tentatively, D is TRBD1 (6 bases). The CDR3 is 15 amino acids. The germline V and J ends were trimmed by 3 bases and 4 bases, with 13 bases remaining between them. Germline V gives CDR1 SGHRS, CDR2 YFSETQ. The CDR3 sequence: CASSSGTYSTGELFF. For the CDR3, the DNA is TGCGCCAGCAGCTCCGGGACATACTCCACCGGGGAGCTGTTTTTT.

The rearrangement uses TRBV3-1 (or the pseudogene TRBV3-2) and TRBJ2-3, with D tentatively TRBD2 (7 bases). V was shortened by 2 bases and J by 5 bases, with 20 bases between the two germline ends. CDR1 is LGHDT and CDR2 is YNNKEL in the germline V gene (reference sequence). The CDR3 is 17 amino acids. For the CDR3, the DNA is TGTGCCAGCAGCCAACGTGCGGGGGAACCCAGGGGAGATACGCAGTATTTT. This gives the protein CASSQRAGEPRGDTQYF.

In its sample, this clone was seen once. The chain uses TRBV4-1 and TRBJ2-1, with 9 nucleotides matching TRBD1. Trimming cost V 1 base and J 5 bases; bases outside gene matches: 6. Germline CDR1 reads MGHRA; CDR2 reads YSYEKL. This CDR3 spans 16 amino acids. CDR3 region: CASSQGPGQGHNEQFF. The CDR3 nucleotides read TGCGCCAGCAGCCAAGGCCCGGGACAGGGACACAATGAGCAGTTCTTC.

The gene calls are TRBV7-9 and TRBJ1-4, with 9 bases lining up with TRBD1. Germline V lookup: CDR1 SEHNR, CDR2 FQNEAQ (reference sequence). There are 14 residues in the CDR3. The V segment lost 5 bases and the J segment 4 bases; nucleotides outside the gene matches: 2. The CDR3 nucleotides are TGTGCCAGCAGCCTGGACAGGGGTAATGAAAAACTGTTTTTT. Its protein product is CASSLDRGNEKLFF. The complete variable domain, with remaining parts taken from reference TRBV7-9 and TRBJ1-4, reads DTGVSQNPRHKITKRGQNVTFRCDPISEHNRLYWYRQTLGQGPEFLTYFQNEAQLEKSRLLSDRFSAERPKGSFSTLEIQRTEQGDSAMYLCASSLDRGNEKLFFGSGTQLSVL.

The gene calls are TRBV5-1 and TRBJ2-6; D remains unclear. In germline, CDR1 is SGHRS, CDR2 YFSETQ. The CDR3 has 16 residues. The V gene lost 0 bases and the J gene lost 1 base, with 8 bases spanning the gap. CDR3 DNA sequence: TGCGCCAGCAGCTTGGGAACCGCGTCTGGGGCCAACGTCCTGACTTTC. This translates into CASSLGTASGANVLTF. The full variable domain, rest sourced from reference TRBV5-1 and TRBJ2-6, is KAGVTQTPRYLIKTRGQQVTLSCSPISGHRSVSWYQQTPGQGLQFLFEYFSETQRNKGNFPGRFSGRQFSNSRSEMNVSTLELGDSALYLCASSLGTASGANVLTFGAGSRLTVL.

The chain is built from TRBV6-2 or TRBV6-3 and TRBJ1-4; the match to TRBD1 covers 9 bases. The ends lost 5 bases at V and 10 bases at J; junction bases unmatched: 8. The germline CDR1 and CDR2 sequences are MNHEY and SVGEGT. The CDR3 has 14 amino acids. The CDR3 sequence is CASSRTGGRGKLFF. The CDR3 DNA reads TGTGCCAGCAGTCGTACAGGGGGCAGGGGAAAACTGTTTTTT.

The V gene is TRBV5-1, the J gene TRBJ2-7; 7 bases fit TRBD2. The length of the CDR3 is 14 residues. CDR1 SGHRS and CDR2 YFSETQ come from the germline V gene. The V gene end was trimmed by 5 bases and the J gene end by 2 bases; junction bases not matched to a gene: 7. The CDR3: CASRTGREAYEQYF. The CDR3 DNA follows: TGCGCCAGCAGAACGGGACGGGAGGCCTACGAGCAGTACTTC.

In this sample, this clone turned up a few times. V usage is TRBV2 and J usage is TRBJ1-6; D gene uncertain. The germline V gene has CDR1 SNHLY and CDR2 FYNNEI. This CDR3 spans 15 amino acids. V was shortened by 8 bases and J by 7 bases, with 18 bases between the two germline ends. CDR3 sequence (DNA): TGTGCCAGCCGGGTATCCGGGTCCTCCAATTCACCCCTCCACTTT. Amino acids: CASRVSGSSNSPLHF.